These T cell receptor beta chains were read from a single sample in a study of cytomegalovirus exposure and HLA in healthy donors. TCRdb's copy holds only in-frame clones and misses some; the assay was immunoSEQ multiplex PCR. The repertoire holds approximately 220,000 clones, with 87% as singletons. Sequencing was done on a sample of PBMCs. The receptors were sampled from a man aged 18 to 30 in good health and CMV-seronegative. CDR3s include the opening cysteine and the closing phenylalanine or tryptophan. The D gene is left open where the match is weak. Some rows mark clone size as missing; the rest say once, few, many or name a class of expanded clone.

CDR3aa,CDR3nt,j_gene,v_gene,abundance,d_gene
CASSPPNIYEQYF,TGCGCCAGCAGTCCACCGAACATCTACGAGCAGTACTTC,TRBJ2-7,TRBV23-1,few,NA
CASSVALSTDTQYF,TGTGCCAGCAGCGTAGCTTTAAGCACAGATACGCAGTATTTT,TRBJ2-3,TRBV9,NA,NA
CASSWDRGPTGELFF,TGTGCCAGCAGTTGGGACAGGGGGCCCACCGGGGAGCTGTTTTTT,TRBJ2-2,TRBV2,NA,TRBD1
CASSFGTQYF,TGTGCCAGCAGTTTCGGTACGCAGTATTTT,TRBJ2-3,TRBV28,NA,NA
CASSRTSGPAYEQFF,TGTGCCAGCAGCCGGACTAGCGGGCCGGCCTATGAGCAGTTCTTC,TRBJ2-1,TRBV6-1,NA,TRBD2
CASSGYTGELFF,TGTGCCAGCTCAGGGTACACCGGGGAGCTGTTTTTT,TRBJ2-2,TRBV7-8,NA,NA
CASSYGQTYEQYF,TGTGCCAGCAGCTACGGACAGACCTACGAGCAGTACTTC,TRBJ2-7,TRBV5-8,NA,NA
CSVEVSGSYEQFF,TGCAGCGTTGAGGTTAGCGGGAGTTATGAGCAGTTCTTC,TRBJ2-1,TRBV29-1,NA,TRBD2
CASSPDKYQPQHF,TGTGCCAGCTCACCTGACAAGTATCAGCCCCAGCATTTT,TRBJ1-5,TRBV18,NA,NA
CASSVQGSSSYEQYF,TGTGCCAGCAGCGTACAGGGCTCCAGCTCCTACGAGCAGTACTTC,TRBJ2-7,TRBV9,once,NA
CASSTRTSGGHNEQFF,TGTGCCAGCAGCACCAGAACTAGCGGGGGGCACAATGAGCAGTTCTTC,TRBJ2-1,TRBV11-3,NA,TRBD2
CASSLEGLSTDTQYF,TGTGCCAGCAGCTTAGAGGGACTAAGCACAGATACGCAGTATTTT,TRBJ2-3,TRBV7-9,NA,TRBD2
CASSYGQGVSYEQYF,TGTGCCAGCAGTTACGGGCAGGGGGTCTCCTACGAGCAGTACTTC,TRBJ2-7,TRBV6-5,NA,TRBD1
CASSQEGLAGGPNTGELFF,TGCGCCAGCAGCCAAGAAGGACTAGCGGGAGGGCCTAACACCGGGGAGCTGTTTTTT,TRBJ2-2,TRBV4-1,NA,TRBD2
CASSATGGVSYEQYF,TGCGCCAGCAGCGCCACAGGGGGCGTTAGTTACGAGCAGTACTTC,TRBJ2-7,TRBV5-1,NA,TRBD1
CASNHETGVTDTQYF,TGTGCCAGCAACCACGAGACAGGAGTCACAGATACGCAGTATTTT,TRBJ2-3,TRBV28,once,NA
CAWSVAGGETQYF,TGTGCCTGGAGTGTAGCGGGAGGAGAGACCCAGTACTTC,TRBJ2-5,TRBV30,NA,TRBD2
CASSQERTGVMQYF,TGCGCCAGCAGCCAAGAACGGACAGGGGTCATGCAGTACTTC,TRBJ2-7,TRBV4-3,once,TRBD1
CAMGQSYEQYF,TGTGCCATGGGACAGTCCTACGAGCAGTACTTC,TRBJ2-7,TRBV10-3,NA,TRBD1
CASSRGQGLSSNQPQHF,TGTGCCAGCAGTCGGGGACAGGGTCTTTCGAGCAATCAGCCCCAGCATTTT,TRBJ1-5,TRBV9,NA,TRBD1
CASSTTGSNQPQHF,TGTGCCAGCAGTACGACAGGGAGCAATCAGCCCCAGCATTTT,TRBJ1-5,TRBV27,once,TRBD1
CASTLRDSNTDTQYF,TGTGCCAGCACCCTCAGGGACAGCAACACAGATACGCAGTATTTT,TRBJ2-3,TRBV7-8,NA,TRBD1
CASRPNRDASPLHF,TGTGCCAGCAGACCAAACAGGGATGCATCACCCCTCCACTTT,TRBJ1-6,TRBV6-4,NA,NA
CASSYSLQGTSPLHF,TGTGCCAGCAGTTACTCGTTGCAGGGAACCTCACCCCTCCACTTT,TRBJ1-6,TRBV6-5,NA,NA
CASRTDQSSYNEQFF,TGTGCCAGCAGAACAGACCAGAGCTCCTACAATGAGCAGTTCTTC,TRBJ2-1,TRBV6-5,NA,NA
CASSSGGEQFF,TGTGCCAGCAGTTCCGGGGGGGAGCAGTTCTTC,TRBJ2-1,TRBV28,NA,TRBD2
CASREGLEAFF,TGTGCCAGCAGGGAGGGACTAGAAGCTTTCTTT,TRBJ1-1,TRBV28,NA,NA
CASRPTSGSPFF,TGTGCCAGCAGACCTACTAGCGGGAGCCCTTTCTTC,TRBJ2-1,TRBV7-6,NA,TRBD2
CASSLEGLGEQYF,TGTGCCAGCAGCTTAGAGGGGTTGGGCGAGCAGTACTTC,TRBJ2-7,TRBV7-2,NA,NA
CASNKDRNTEAFF,TGTGCCAGCAACAAGGACAGGAACACTGAAGCTTTCTTT,TRBJ1-1,TRBV7-2,NA,NA
CASGTGTTGNTIYF,TGTGCCAGCGGTACAGGGACCACTGGAAACACCATATATTTT,TRBJ1-3,TRBV7-2,NA,NA
CASSLSGGREQYF,TGTGCCAGCAGCTTGTCGGGGGGTCGCGAGCAGTACTTC,TRBJ2-7,TRBV5-8,NA,TRBD2
CASSQKTGGSYEQYF,TGCGCCAGCAGCCAAAAGACAGGGGGCTCCTACGAGCAGTACTTC,TRBJ2-7,TRBV4-1,once,TRBD1
CATRQGDYEKLFF,TGTGCCACCAGACAGGGTGATTATGAAAAACTGTTTTTT,TRBJ1-4,TRBV18,few,TRBD1
CASSQDVRAPLHF,TGCGCCAGCAGCCAAGATGTGAGAGCCCCCCTCCACTTT,TRBJ1-6,TRBV4-1,NA,NA